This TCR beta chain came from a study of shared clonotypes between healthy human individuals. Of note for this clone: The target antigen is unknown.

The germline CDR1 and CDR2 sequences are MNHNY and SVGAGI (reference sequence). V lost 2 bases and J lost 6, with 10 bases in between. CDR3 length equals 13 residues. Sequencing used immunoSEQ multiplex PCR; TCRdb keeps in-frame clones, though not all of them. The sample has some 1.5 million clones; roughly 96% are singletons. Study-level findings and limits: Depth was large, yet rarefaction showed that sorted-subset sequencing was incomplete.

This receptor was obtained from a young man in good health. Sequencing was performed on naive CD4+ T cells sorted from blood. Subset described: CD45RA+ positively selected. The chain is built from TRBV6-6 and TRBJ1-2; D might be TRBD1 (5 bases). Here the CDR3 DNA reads TGTGCCAGCAGTTACCTTAGCAGGGATGGCTACACCTTC. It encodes CASSYLSRDGYTF.